This T cell receptor (beta chain) was retrieved from a study of blood T cells in healthy people across ages. This CDR3 contains 15 residues. Per germline, CDR1 SGDLS and CDR2 YYNGEE. Next came a second PCR, run for about 6 to 12 cycles, which used a sample-barcoded 5' primer along with a J-beta primer mix. TCRdb redid the calling of the 5' RACE reads with MiXCR, one entry per CDR3 protein. The sample includes about 1.6 million distinct CDR3 sequences, roughly 30% of them seen just once. This clonotype was sampled from a woman aged 25 to 39 in good health. Sequencing was performed on blood. The J gene is TRBJ2-5, the V gene TRBV9; TRBD2 matches at 11 bases. Judging by the DNA end, TRBJ2-7 fits better; the J call may be wrong. The CDR3 nucleotides read TGTGCCAGCAGCGTCGGGACTAGCGGTCCCTACGAGCAGTACTTC. Translation gives CASSVGTSGPYEQYF.